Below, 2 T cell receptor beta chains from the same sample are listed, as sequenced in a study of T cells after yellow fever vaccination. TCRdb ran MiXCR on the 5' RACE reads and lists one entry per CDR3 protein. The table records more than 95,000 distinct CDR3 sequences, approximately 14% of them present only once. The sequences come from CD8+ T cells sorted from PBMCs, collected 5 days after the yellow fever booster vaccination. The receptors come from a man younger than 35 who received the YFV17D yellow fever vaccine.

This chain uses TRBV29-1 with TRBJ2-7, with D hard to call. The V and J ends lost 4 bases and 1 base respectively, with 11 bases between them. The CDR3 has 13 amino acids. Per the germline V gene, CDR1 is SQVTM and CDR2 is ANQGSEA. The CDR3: CSVGVNLSYEQYF. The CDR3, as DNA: TGCAGCGTTGGTGTAAACCTTTCCTACGAGCAGTACTTC.

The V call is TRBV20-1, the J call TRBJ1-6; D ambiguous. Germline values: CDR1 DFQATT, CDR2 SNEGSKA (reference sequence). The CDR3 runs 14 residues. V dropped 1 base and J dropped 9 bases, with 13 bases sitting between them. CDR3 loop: CSARGETSPSPLHF. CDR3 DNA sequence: TGCAGTGCTAGAGGGGAGACATCCCCTTCACCCCTCCACTTT.